This T cell receptor beta chain appears in the sequencing data of a study of human T cells and chemical hapten exposure. Time point here: pre-sensitization, week 0. The sample's treatment: therapeutic diphenylcyclopropenone sensitization with weekly scalp DPC. TCRdb re-called the RACE reads with MiXCR, one entry per CDR3 protein. The table has a few hundred thousand distinct CDR3 sequences, around 5.5% seen once. Regarding this clonotype: Antigen specificity is unknown.

Trimming took off 1 base at V and 1 base at J, with 13 bases between the two ends. Germline CDR1 is SGHVS and CDR2 is FNYEAQ. The CDR3 extends over 16 amino acids. Study-wide points: Expanded TCRs created a significantly greater count of big CDR3 similarity clusters than controls did. Sensitizing with DPC caused no change in TCRs above 1 in 1000 frequency.

This sample comprised whole blood, obtained in connection with sensitization to the hapten diphenylcyclopropenone (DPC). V gene TRBV7-6 combines with J gene TRBJ1-1; the D gene is possibly TRBD1 (6 bases). This sequence originates from a woman aged 18-35 years with alopecia areata. Some clones in this sample may be carry-over from other donors' samples. CDR3 DNA: TGTGCCAGCAGCTTAGAGGCGGGGGGGCCGAACACTGAAGCTTTCTTT. Amino acids: CASSLEAGGPNTEAFF.